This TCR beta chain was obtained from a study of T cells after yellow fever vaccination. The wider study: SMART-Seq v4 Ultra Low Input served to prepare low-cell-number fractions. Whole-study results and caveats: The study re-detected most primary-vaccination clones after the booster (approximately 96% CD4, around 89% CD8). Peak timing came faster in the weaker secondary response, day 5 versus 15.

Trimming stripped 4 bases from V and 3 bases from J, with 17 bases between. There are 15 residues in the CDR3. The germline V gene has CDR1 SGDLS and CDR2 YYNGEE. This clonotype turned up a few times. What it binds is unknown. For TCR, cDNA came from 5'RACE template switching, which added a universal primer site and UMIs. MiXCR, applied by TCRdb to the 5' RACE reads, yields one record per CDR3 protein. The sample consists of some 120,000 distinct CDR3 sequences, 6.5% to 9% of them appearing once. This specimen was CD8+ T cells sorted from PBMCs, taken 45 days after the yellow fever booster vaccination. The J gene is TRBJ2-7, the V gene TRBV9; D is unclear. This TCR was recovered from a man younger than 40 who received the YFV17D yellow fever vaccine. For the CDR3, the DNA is TGTGCCAGCAGCCCAAGTGCGGACGCCAACTACGAGCAGTACTTC. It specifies CASSPSADANYEQYF.